This T cell receptor beta chain was documented in a study of T cell responses to AZD1222 COVID-19 vaccine. Study results and caveats: Repertoire collection took place solely once the T cell response had peaked.

The table came from immunoSEQ multiplex PCR; TCRdb's copy has only in-frame clones and leaves some out. The sample has 95,000 to 150,000 clones, roughly 84% seen once. In this sample, this clone turned up once. Its antigen is unknown. The CDR3 runs 11 residues. The V and J ends lost 7 bases and 5 bases respectively, with 9 bases between them. From germline, CDR1 is SGHRS and CDR2 YFSETQ. V and J are TRBV5-1 and TRBJ1-1; D is unresolved. This receptor was obtained from an adult in good health. The starting material was peripheral blood, obtained on day 0 of AZD1222 vaccination. The CDR3 region is CASAQETEAFF. The CDR3 bases are TGCGCCAGCGCCCAGGAGACTGAAGCTTTCTTT.